This T cell receptor beta chain was documented in a study of T cells expressing NK-cell markers (dated by TCRdb to 2018 to 2020). For the study in its entirety: About eight donors provided sorted CD3+CD56+NKG2C+, CD3+CD56+NKG2C- and CD3+CD56-NKG2C+ T-cell subsets, whose TCR beta-chain repertoires were profiled. Among the eight sequenced donors, only one was HCMV-seronegative, while the other seven were HCMV-seropositive. Randomly selected healthy volunteers, three men and five women, were used as the eight sequenced donors. The libraries were sequenced on Illumina HiSeq 2000/2500, MiSeq or NextSeq, producing 2 x 150 bp reads. Overall study outcomes, separate from this receptor: Those dominant clonotypes were again the most abundant among CD3+CD56-NKG2C+ cells in a few donors, at roughly 25-60.1%. For 5 or 6 donors, the dominant CD3+CD56+NKG2C+ clonotypes were among the top 10 CD8+ clonotypes and accounted for roughly 1.0-7.5% of CD8+ T cells. Whether the expanded NKG2C-expressing T cell clones were specific for HCMV antigens remained unclear.

CDR1 and CDR2 were assigned from the germline V gene (reference sequence) as SGHNT and YYREEE. From the cysteine through the phenylalanine, the CDR3 covers 15 amino acids. No nucleotide data were recorded. A commercial ELISA kit detecting HCMV-specific IgG in serum was used to determine HCMV serostatus. Ficoll density gradient centrifugation was used to isolate peripheral blood mononuclear cells from blood. Comment on this clonotype: Which antigen it targets is not known.

The listed sequencing device is Illumina HiSeq 2000. 5'RACE template switching, by which a universal primer site and unique molecular identifiers were added, was used to make TCR beta cDNA libraries. cDNA synthesis was primed from the TCR beta constant segment, followed by two successive PCR amplification steps. Per the authors' processing: MIGEC was used to demultiplex reads and group the reads by UMI, and MiTCR was used to assemble and quantify clonotypes. Only TCR cDNA sequences supported by at least two reads were kept to exclude erroneous sequences. The tcR package was used for downstream repertoire analysis, with clonotypes matched between fractions based on CDR3 nucleotide sequence plus V segment. Antigen specificity was annotated against VDJdb with VDJmatch, allowing one amino acid substitution in CDR3. TCRdb reprocessed the reads, reporting each CDR3 protein sequence once and no DNA. The V and J calls were determined by TCRdb, not by the authors. The sample table on file contains 350,000 to 400,000 distinct CDR3 sequences. The ten largest make up about 11% of the sample.

Source material: blood T cells: a sorted CD56 or NKG2C T cell subset, CD4+ or CD8+ T cells, or bulk PBMC T cells (not recorded which). This TCR came from a woman in her forties or fifties in good health. Donor details come from another sample of the same person, matched by shared clones. This sequence uses TRBV5-4 and TRBJ2-1; TCRdb returns TRBD2, unconfirmable since there is no DNA. CDR3 loop: CASSQTGRVYNEQFF.